A selection of T cell receptor beta chains follows, all from one sample in a study of T cells after yellow fever vaccination. TCRdb called the 5' RACE reads again in MiXCR, with one record for every CDR3 protein. The sample has about 500,000 distinct CDR3 sequences, roughly a sixth seen once; the top ten hold roughly a sixth. The sequencing here drew on PBMCs, taken 5 to 6 days after the first yellow fever vaccination. All receptors come from a man aged 18-30 years who received the YFV17D yellow fever vaccine. Both conserved end residues are part of each CDR3. Each record gives: clone size, D gene, V gene, J gene, CDR3 protein, CDR3 DNA. The D gene is left open where the match is weak. Clone size is not always given. Where it is, it says once, few, many or a class for expanded clones.

-	-	TRBV20-1	TRBJ1-5	CSASWFDSPNQPQHF	TGCAGTGCTAGCTGGTTCGACAGCCCAAATCAGCCCCAGCATTTT
-	-	TRBV27	TRBJ1-1	CASSFIRGRTEAFF	TGTGCCAGCAGTTTTATCCGGGGGCGCACTGAAGCTTTCTTT
few	TRBD1	TRBV20-1	TRBJ1-5	CSARTGISQPQHF	TGCAGTGCTAGGACAGGGATCAGTCAGCCCCAGCATTTT
-	-	TRBV3-1	TRBJ2-5	CASSQGARSRGETQYF	TGTGCCAGCAGCCAAGGGGCACGGTCCCGGGGGGAGACCCAGTACTTC
-	-	TRBV29-1	TRBJ2-3	CSVPSADTQYF	TGCAGCGTTCCTAGTGCGGATACGCAGTATTTT
few	-	TRBV6-1	TRBJ1-5	CASSPEATQKQPQHF	TGTGCCAGCAGCCCTGAAGCGACACAAAAGCAGCCCCAGCATTTT
-	-	TRBV20-1	TRBJ2-2	CSARGAGTENTGELFF	TGCAGTGCTAGAGGGGCCGGGACCGAGAACACCGGGGAGCTGTTTTTT
few	-	TRBV28	TRBJ2-2	CASTSPNTGELFF	TGTGCCAGCACCTCCCCGAACACCGGGGAGCTGTTTTTT
few	-	TRBV12-5	TRBJ2-3	CASGLVGRDTQYF	TGTGCTAGTGGTTTGGTCGGAAGGGATACGCAGTATTTT
-	TRBD2	TRBV4-1	TRBJ2-7	CASSLRLAGLTYEQYF	TGCGCCAGCAGCCTCCGACTAGCGGGGTTAACCTACGAGCAGTACTTC
-	-	TRBV12-3/TRBV12-4	TRBJ2-3	CAVTRGRGSDTQYF	TGTGCCGTGACTAGAGGTCGAGGATCAGATACGCAGTATTTT
few	TRBD1	TRBV7-3	TRBJ2-5	CASSLGQGPRETQYF	TGTGCCAGCAGCTTAGGACAGGGGCCACGAGAGACCCAGTACTTC
-	TRBD2	TRBV6-1	TRBJ2-5	CASRTRLAGVEETQYF	TGTGCCAGCAGAACCCGACTAGCGGGGGTCGAAGAGACCCAGTACTTC
-	-	TRBV7-9	TRBJ2-7	CASTPPGRSYEQYF	TGTGCCAGCACCCCCCCCGGGAGAAGCTACGAGCAGTACTTC
-	-	TRBV12-3/TRBV12-4	TRBJ1-1	CASSLISEAFF	TGTGCCAGCAGTTTAATCTCTGAAGCTTTCTTT
few	-	TRBV3-1	TRBJ1-2	CASSRTVPNYGYTF	TGTGCCAGCAGCCGGACGGTACCTAACTATGGCTACACCTTC
-	-	TRBV7-9	TRBJ2-1	CASSSLGGVVNEQFF	TGTGCCAGCAGCTCCCTGGGCGGGGTAGTGAATGAGCAGTTCTTC
few	TRBD1	TRBV6-1	TRBJ1-6	CASREDRGHSPLHF	TGTGCCAGCAGAGAGGACAGGGGACATTCACCCCTCCACTTT
-	TRBD2	TRBV19	TRBJ2-1	CASSIVAGGRGEQFF	TGTGCCAGTAGTATAGTTGCGGGGGGCCGGGGTGAGCAGTTCTTC
-	-	TRBV6-2/TRBV6-3	TRBJ2-7	CASSSPGVPYEQYF	TGTGCCAGCAGCTCTCCCGGGGTCCCCTACGAGCAGTACTTC
-	-	TRBV7-9	TRBJ2-5	CASSREVSKETQYF	TGTGCCAGCAGCCGCGAAGTATCTAAAGAGACCCAGTACTTC
few	TRBD1	TRBV18	TRBJ2-6	CASSAGTGGSNVLTF	TGTGCCAGCTCAGCCGGGACAGGGGGCTCCAACGTCCTGACTTTC
-	TRBD2	TRBV2	TRBJ2-5	CASKTLAGAYQETQYF	TGTGCCAGCAAAACCCTAGCGGGAGCGTACCAAGAGACCCAGTACTTC
many	-	TRBV4-3	TRBJ1-2	CASSQDRGRGYTF	TGCGCCAGCAGCCAAGACAGGGGCAGAGGCTACACCTTC
few	TRBD2	TRBV10-3	TRBJ2-1	CAISEGAFSGPGDEQFF	TGTGCCATCAGTGAGGGGGCGTTTAGCGGGCCCGGAGATGAGCAGTTCTTC
few	-	TRBV3-1	TRBJ2-7	CASSQGRGRETYEQYF	TGTGCCAGCAGCCAAGGCAGGGGTAGGGAAACCTACGAGCAGTACTTC
many	-	TRBV27	TRBJ2-7	CASSWSGTQEQYF	TGTGCCAGCAGTTGGTCAGGGACTCAGGAGCAGTACTTC
-	-	TRBV20-1	TRBJ1-5	CSARGGLLQPQHF	TGCAGTGCTAGAGGGGGCCTACTTCAGCCCCAGCATTTT
few	-	TRBV18	TRBJ2-5	CASSPSRAQETQYF	TGTGCCAGCTCACCATCCAGGGCACAAGAGACCCAGTACTTC
few	TRBD1	TRBV19	TRBJ1-2	CASTGDRGDGYTF	TGTGCCAGTACAGGGGACAGGGGCGACGGCTACACCTTC
many	-	TRBV5-4	TRBJ2-1	CASSPRQHHSYNEQFF	TGTGCCAGCAGCCCGAGACAGCACCACTCCTACAATGAGCAGTTCTTC
-	-	TRBV10-3	TRBJ2-1	CAISDRLGVVDEQFF	TGTGCCATCAGTGATCGGCTGGGGGTGGTTGATGAGCAGTTCTTC
few	TRBD2	TRBV4-2	TRBJ2-5	CASGTSGPYQETQYF	TGTGCCAGCGGAACTAGCGGACCGTACCAAGAGACCCAGTACTTC
few	-	TRBV20-1	TRBJ1-4	CSARDPTRAEKLFF	TGCAGTGCTAGAGATCCTACTCGGGCGGAAAAACTGTTTTTT
-	-	TRBV6-2/TRBV6-3	TRBJ2-6	CASGPKDIYSGANVLTF	TGTGCCAGCGGTCCCAAGGACATCTACTCTGGGGCCAACGTCCTGACTTTC
few	-	TRBV20-1	TRBJ1-1	CSAGDGWNTEAFF	TGCAGTGCTGGGGACGGGTGGAACACTGAAGCTTTCTTT
-	TRBD2	TRBV4-2	TRBJ2-3	CASSQVGLAGGLGDTQYF	TGTGCCAGCAGCCAGGTGGGACTAGCGGGGGGGCTTGGAGATACGCAGTATTTT
-	-	TRBV9	TRBJ2-3	CASSVVGGPTDTQYF	TGTGCCAGCAGCGTAGTCGGGGGGCCCACAGATACGCAGTATTTT
few	-	TRBV5-1	TRBJ1-6	CASSLVSGPPSYSPLHF	TGCGCCAGCAGCTTGGTTTCAGGCCCGCCGTCCTATTCACCCCTCCACTTT
-	-	TRBV27	TRBJ2-2	CASMPGWGRNTGELFF	TGTGCCAGCATGCCCGGATGGGGGAGGAACACCGGGGAGCTGTTTTTT
-	-	TRBV29-1	TRBJ2-3	CSVEGLTSSTDTQYF	TGCAGCGTCGAGGGCCTAACAAGTAGCACAGATACGCAGTATTTT
-	TRBD2	TRBV7-9	TRBJ2-5	CASSRGLAGRAETQYF	TGTGCCAGCAGCAGGGGACTAGCGGGGCGTGCGGAGACCCAGTACTTC
-	TRBD2	TRBV2	TRBJ2-1	CASSEGRGGEVQFF	TGTGCCAGCAGTGAAGGGCGGGGGGGAGAGGTGCAGTTCTTC
-	TRBD1	TRBV7-9	TRBJ1-4	CASSDGTARRREKLFF	TGTGCCAGCAGCGACGGGACAGCCCGAAGAAGGGAAAAACTGTTTTTT
-	TRBD1	TRBV27	TRBJ1-6	CASSLSRTGGSPLHF	TGTGCCAGCAGTTTATCCCGGACAGGGGGCTCACCCCTCCACTTT
-	TRBD1	TRBV27	TRBJ1-2	CASSFAGGGYGYTF	TGTGCCAGCAGTTTCGCAGGGGGCGGGTATGGCTACACCTTC
-	-	TRBV10-2	TRBJ1-4	CATYLSGTYEKLFF	TGCGCCACCTATTTGTCCGGGACTTATGAAAAACTGTTTTTT
-	-	TRBV4-1	TRBJ1-4	CASSQGVQPTNEKLFF	TGCGCCAGCAGCCAAGGTGTTCAGCCAACTAATGAAAAACTGTTTTTT
-	TRBD1	TRBV6-1	TRBJ2-1	CASSAGTGKRNEQFF	TGTGCCAGCAGTGCCGGGACAGGGAAGAGGAATGAGCAGTTCTTC
-	-	TRBV5-1	TRBJ2-1	CASSLGGAQGNEQFF	TGCGCCAGCAGCTTGGGGGGGGCGCAGGGCAATGAGCAGTTCTTC
few	TRBD2	TRBV11-2	TRBJ2-7	CASKNNRGGYEQYF	TGTGCCAGCAAAAATAATCGGGGGGGCTACGAGCAGTACTTC
-	-	TRBV7-6	TRBJ2-5	CASSLGGTVRFETQYF	TGTGCCAGCAGCTTAGGGGGGACCGTAAGGTTTGAGACCCAGTACTTC
-	-	TRBV6-1	TRBJ2-7	CASSEREGRGAYEQYF	TGTGCCAGCAGTGAACGCGAGGGCAGGGGTGCCTACGAGCAGTACTTC
-	-	TRBV6-5	TRBJ1-1	CASHRGANEAFF	TGTGCCAGCCATCGGGGGGCAAATGAAGCTTTCTTT